This passage covers 22 T cell receptor beta chains from one sample sequenced in a study of blood T cell repertoires in COVID-19. Profiled with immunoSEQ multiplex PCR; TCRdb holds only in-frame clones, not every one. The sample includes fewer than 200,000 clones, 75% to 85% seen only once; the top ten take roughly 6.7%. The material sequenced was peripheral blood. Receptors were obtained from a man in his 60s with acute or convalescent COVID-19.

This rearrangement joins TRBV7-3 to TRBJ2-1; the D gene is possibly TRBD2 (5 bases). In germline, CDR1 is SGHTA, CDR2 FQGTGA. Trimming shortened V by 5 bases and J by 0 bases, and 17 bases separated the two germline ends. The CDR3 sequence is 17 residues long. Written as DNA, the CDR3 is TGTGCCAGCAGCCAGACCGGGTGGGGAGTCTCCTACAATGAGCAGTTCTTC. Translation gives CASSQTGWGVSYNEQFF.

This clone was detected a few times. The CDR3 region is CASSMAGPYGYTF. Written as DNA, the CDR3 is TGTGCCAGTAGTATGGCAGGGCCGTATGGCTACACCTTC. The chain couples TRBV19 to TRBJ1-2, with D possibly TRBD1 on 5 matching bases. Germline loops: CDR1 LNHDA, CDR2 SQIVND (reference sequence). The V gene lost 3 bases and the J gene lost 5 bases, with 10 bases spanning the gap. CDR3 length: 13 amino acids.

The chain links TRBV29-1 to TRBJ1-4; 7 positions match TRBD1. This CDR3 spans 15 amino acids. CDR1 is SQVTM, CDR2 ANQGSEA, per germline. J gave up 2 bases and V 4 bases, and 7 bases lay outside the gene matches. The CDR3 DNA sequence: TGCAGCGTTGGAGAGCCACAGGGGACTAATGAAAAACTGTTTTTT. This encodes CSVGEPQGTNEKLFF.

The rearrangement uses TRBV4-1 and TRBJ2-5; 9 bases are a match to TRBD2. This CDR3 contains 17 residues. CDR1 is MGHRA and CDR2 is YSYEKL in the germline V gene. Unmatched junction bases numbered 14, after V lost 4 bases and J lost 5 bases. In DNA form, the CDR3 reads TGCGCCAGCAGCCGCCTAGGACTAGCGAGAGGGGGGGAGACCCAGTACTTC. As protein: CASSRLGLARGGETQYF.

The chain employs TRBV21-1 and TRBJ1-2; the DNA was not used to check the table's D call, TRBD1. TRBV21-1 is assigned pseudogene status. The CDR3 is 16 amino acids. CDR3 sequence: CASSPLSGAPNYGYTF. The CDR3 DNA sequence: TGTGCCAGCAGCCCTCTCTCAGGGGCCCCTAACTATGGCTACACCTTC.

The chain is built from TRBV7-9 and TRBJ2-7; 7 nucleotides align to TRBD1. This CDR3 has 12 amino acids. The ends lost 8 bases at V and 7 bases at J; junction bases unmatched: 8. Germline CDR1 and CDR2: SEHNR and FQNEAQ (reference sequence). The CDR3 coding sequence is TGTGCCAGCTCTCAGGGGGTTCGGGAGCAGTACTTC. It codes for CASSQGVREQYF. The variable domain in full, with the rest retrieved from reference TRBV7-9 and TRBJ2-7, is DTGVSQNPRHKITKRGQNVTFRCDPISEHNRLYWYRQTLGQGPEFLTYFQNEAQLEKSRLLSDRFSAERPKGSFSTLEIQRTEQGDSAMYLCASSQGVREQYFGPGTRLTVT.

The rearrangement links TRBV6-2 or TRBV6-3 to TRBJ1-1; TRBD1 matches 10 bases. The CDR3 has 14 amino acids. With 2 bases clipped from V and 6 bases from J, the junction kept 3 bases outside the gene matches. Per germline, CDR1 MNHEY and CDR2 SVGEGT. The CDR3 DNA is TGTGCCAGCAGTTACAGGACAGGGGGGGCTGAAGCTTTCTTT. This translates into CASSYRTGGAEAFF.

The chain has TRBV6-5 and TRBJ2-7, with D unresolved. Germline V gives CDR1 MNHEY, CDR2 SVGAGI. Trimming stripped 2 bases from V and 0 bases from J, with 11 bases between. The CDR3 sequence is 15 residues long. The CDR3 DNA follows: TGTGCCAGCAGTTACGTCGGAGCCTCCTCCTACGAGCAGTACTTC. Translated: CASSYVGASSYEQYF.

The chain joins TRBV13 to TRBJ2-7; a possible D gene is TRBD2 (5 bases). Germline V gives CDR1 PRHDT, CDR2 FYEKMQ (reference sequence). Trimming left V 7 bases short and J 0 bases short, with 13 bases between. The CDR3 runs to 14 residues. CDR3 residues: CASNYRGHSYEQYF. CDR3 coding DNA: TGTGCCAGCAACTATCGCGGGCACTCCTACGAGCAGTACTTC.

This clone was seen only once. The chain is built from TRBV5-1 and TRBJ2-3, with D maybe TRBD1 (5 bases). The CDR3 loop spans 15 amino acids. Germline V gene sequence: CDR1 SGHRS, CDR2 YFSETQ. Between the trimmed V and J ends, which lost 4 bases and 2 bases, there was a span of 14 bases. CDR3 nucleotide sequence: TGCGCCAGCAGCCAGACAGTTTCACCCACAGATACGCAGTATTTT. It is translated as CASSQTVSPTDTQYF.

V and J are TRBV9 and TRBJ1-2, with D uncertain. CDR1 SGDLS and CDR2 YYNGEE come from the germline V gene. The CDR3 consists of 13 residues. Deletions cut 4 bases from V and 8 bases from J, with 15 bases between. CDR3 residues: CASSISDRGGYTF. DNA for the CDR3: TGTGCCAGCAGCATTTCCGACCGAGGAGGCTACACCTTC.

The J gene is TRBJ2-7, the V gene TRBV6-5; 7 positions match TRBD2. V shed 2 bases, J shed 6 bases, and the junction held 7 bases outside the gene matches. Germline V gene sequence: CDR1 MNHEY, CDR2 SVGAGI. There are 14 residues in the CDR3. Here the CDR3 reads CASSYRGEGTEQYF. The CDR3 DNA reads TGTGCCAGCAGTTACCGGGGGGAGGGGACCGAGCAGTACTTC.

This clone has just one count. The chain links TRBV19 to TRBJ2-7; D remains unclear. Germline V gives CDR1 LNHDA, CDR2 SQIVND (reference sequence). V lost 2 bases and J lost 6, with 14 bases in between. The CDR3 is 14 residues long. The CDR3 coding sequence is TGTGCCAGTAGTATAAGACCCCACACGGGCGAGCAGTACTTC. Amino acids: CASSIRPHTGEQYF.

This sequence joins TRBV9 and TRBJ1-6; D is unclear. Germline values: CDR1 SGDLS, CDR2 YYNGEE. V lost 2 bases and J 4 bases, leaving 16 bases between the germline ends. The CDR3 is 17 residues long. This chain's CDR3 is CASSVVEWPRYNSPLHF. The CDR3 coding sequence is TGTGCCAGCAGCGTGGTCGAATGGCCACGTTATAATTCACCCCTCCACTTT.

The chain joins TRBV27 to TRBJ1-4, with 7 bases lining up with TRBD1. V shed 6 bases and J 4 bases; nucleotides not matched to a gene: 5. This CDR3 region has 14 residues. Germline V gene lookup returns CDR1 MNHEY and CDR2 SMNVEV (reference sequence). The CDR3 DNA is TGTGCCAGCAGACCGACAGGGCTTAATGAAAAACTGTTTTTT. This gives the protein CASRPTGLNEKLFF.

The V call is TRBV4-1, the J call TRBJ2-2; a possible D gene is TRBD1 (6 bases). The V end was cut by 1 base, the J end by 2 bases, with 17 bases between. The CDR3 totals 18 residues. The germline gives CDR1 MGHRA, CDR2 YSYEKL. The CDR3 spells CASSQGFLGTLNTGELFF. The CDR3 nucleotides read TGCGCCAGCAGCCAAGGATTTCTCGGGACACTCAACACCGGGGAGCTGTTTTTT.

This chain connects TRBV2 to TRBJ1-1, with 7 bases fitting TRBD1. J gave up 6 bases and V 6 bases, and 10 bases lay outside the gene matches. This CDR3 is built from 14 residues. Germline V gene data show CDR1 as SNHLY and CDR2 as FYNNEI. The DNA of the CDR3 is TGTGCCAGCAGCGGAACAGGGGACGCCCCTGAAGCTTTCTTT. Protein sequence: CASSGTGDAPEAFF.

This clone was seen a few times. The gene calls are TRBV29-1 and TRBJ2-7, with 10 bases fitting TRBD1. Germline lookup yields CDR1 SQVTM and CDR2 ANQGSEA. With 4 bases clipped from V and 2 bases from J, the junction kept 8 bases outside the gene matches. The CDR3 runs to 15 residues. The CDR3: CSVGRDRGIPYEQYF. DNA of the CDR3: TGCAGCGTTGGTCGGGACAGGGGAATCCCCTACGAGCAGTACTTC.

The chain combines TRBV9 with TRBJ2-3; no definite D call. In germline, CDR1 is SGDLS, CDR2 YYNGEE. Trimming took off 0 bases at V and 10 bases at J, with 12 bases between the two ends. This CDR3 spans 13 amino acids. DNA of the CDR3: TGTGCCAGCAGCGTAGCCGAGCGCTATCCGCAGTATTTT. This gives the protein CASSVAERYPQYF. The full variable domain, its missing parts supplied by reference TRBV9 and TRBJ2-3, is DSGVTQTPKHLITATGQRVTLRCSPRSGDLSVYWYQQSLDQGLQFLIQYYNGEERAKGNILERFSAQQFPDLHSELNLSSLELGDSALYFCASSVAERYPQYFGPGTRLTVL.

This rearrangement joins TRBV19 to TRBJ2-1; 11 bases map to TRBD2. Trimming cost V 5 bases and J 9 bases; bases outside gene matches: 6. CDR1 and CDR2 (germline): LNHDA, SQIVND (reference sequence). The CDR3 length is 14 residues. The DNA of the CDR3 is TGTGCCAGTAGTGGGGGACTAGCGGTCTCTGAGCAGTTCTTC. As protein: CASSGGLAVSEQFF.

The J gene is TRBJ1-1, the V gene TRBV30; 9 positions match TRBD1. CDR1 and CDR2 (germline): GTSNPN, SVGIG (reference sequence). Trimming at V came to 3 bases and at J to 3 bases, leaving 8 bases not matched to a gene. The CDR3 length is 15 residues. CDR3 protein: CAWRGRGQGYTEAFF. DNA of the CDR3: TGTGCCTGGAGGGGGCGGGGACAGGGTTACACTGAAGCTTTCTTT. Supplemented by reference TRBV30 and TRBJ1-1, the full variable domain reads SQTIHQWPATLVQPVGSPLSLECTVEGTSNPNLYWYRQAAGRGLQLLFYSVGIGQISSEVPQNLSASRPQDRQFILSSKKLLLSDSGFYLCAWRGRGQGYTEAFFGQGTRLTVV.

The chain joins TRBV7-9 to TRBJ1-1, with unresolved D. V lost 6 bases and J lost 7, with 15 bases in between. Looked up from germline, CDR1 is SEHNR and CDR2 is FQNEAQ (reference sequence). The CDR3 totals 13 residues. The CDR3 is CASSWTPGSEAFF. In DNA form, the CDR3 reads TGTGCCAGCAGTTGGACCCCCGGGAGTGAAGCTTTCTTT.